This TCR beta chain was identified in a study of OX40 agonist ivuxolimab in advanced cancers. In the study overall: Aged roughly 23 to 80 with a mean of 60 years, they were around 83% male.

The table came from immunoSEQ multiplex PCR; TCRdb's copy has only in-frame clones and leaves some out. The sample carries around 50,000 clones, 88% recorded once. Germline CDR1 is SGHTA and CDR2 is FQGNSA. This CDR3 region has 15 residues. J gave up 10 bases and V 3 bases, and 11 bases lay outside the gene matches. Study findings and constraints: Determination of antigen specificity was not performed for the expanded peripheral T cells. Clonal expansion by week 6 occurred in CD4+ and CD8+ blood T cells (at 0.1 to 3.0 mg/kg).

In this sample, this clone turned up a few times. What it recognizes is unknown. The chain joins TRBV7-2 to TRBJ1-2; 10 bases line up with TRBD1. The sample consisted of CD4+ or CD8+ T cells sorted from blood, taken in a trial of the OX40 agonist ivuxolimab. This TCR was sampled from an adult with an advanced solid tumor such as melanoma, head and neck, liver or kidney cancer. The CDR3 loop reads CASSFTSGTGAYYTF. Written as DNA, the CDR3 is TGTGCCAGCAGCTTCACCTCCGGGACAGGGGCTTACTACACCTTC. The entire variable domain, with the rest obtained from reference TRBV7-2 and TRBJ1-2, is as follows: GAGVSQSPSNKVTEKGKDVELRCDPISGHTALYWYRQSLGQGLEFLIYFQGNSAPDKSGLPSDRFSAERTGGSVSTLTIQRTQQEDSAVYLCASSFTSGTGAYYTFGSGTRLTVV.